These 18 T cell receptor beta chains came from one sample sequenced in a study of blood T cells in healthy people across ages. Next came a second PCR, run for 7 to 11 cycles, which used a sample-barcoded 5' primer along with a J-beta primer mix. TCRdb processed the 5' RACE reads anew with MiXCR; each CDR3 protein has one entry. The profile shows roughly 1,500,000 distinct CDR3 sequences, about 35% of them singletons. Sequencing input: blood. The receptor set was obtained from a woman younger than 45 in good health.

The V gene is TRBV15, the J gene TRBJ1-2, with D uncertain. This CDR3 has 14 residues. Germline-derived CDR1 and CDR2 are LNHNV and YYDKDF (reference sequence). Trimming pared 1 base from V and 8 bases from J, leaving 14 bases between. This CDR3 is CATSRAVIIDGYTF. CDR3 nucleotide sequence: TGTGCCACCAGCAGAGCGGTAATCATAGACGGCTACACCTTC.

This clonotype was counted only a few times. This rearrangement joins TRBV14 to TRBJ2-5; TRBD1 might be the D (6 bases). Trimming took 4 bases from V and 5 from J, leaving 14 bases between them. There are 14 residues in the CDR3. Looked up from germline, CDR1 is SGHDN and CDR2 is FVKESK. The CDR3 sequence is CASSRPGQAETQYF. The CDR3 bases are TGTGCCAGCAGCCGGCCGGGACAAGCGGAGACCCAGTACTTC. Supplemented by reference TRBV14 and TRBJ2-5, the full variable domain reads EAGVTQFPSHSVIEKGQTVTLRCDPISGHDNLYWYRRVMGKEIKFLLHFVKESKQDESGMPNNRFLAERTGGTYSTLKVQPAELEDSGVYFCASSRPGQAETQYFGPGTRLLVL.

This clonotype showed up just a few times. CDR3 in amino acids: CASSPRQVLNTEAFF. Written as DNA, the CDR3 is TGTGCCAGCAGCCCCCGACAGGTTTTGAACACTGAAGCTTTCTTT. The rearrangement uses TRBV3-1 and TRBJ1-1; TRBD1 might be the D (6 bases). The germline V gene has CDR1 LGHDT and CDR2 YNNKEL (reference sequence). V lost 4 bases, J lost 0 bases, and 12 bases lay in between. This CDR3 comprises 15 residues.

Worth noting for this clonotype: At one boundary the junction diverges from the germline segment, which might be a read error. This chain connects TRBV28 to TRBJ2-3, with 8 bases matching TRBD2. Per germline, CDR1 MDHEN and CDR2 SYDVKM. The CDR3 totals 16 residues. In DNA form, the CDR3 reads TGTGCCAGCAGTTCGAAGAGGCTAGCGGGCACAGATGCGCAGTATTTT. This codes for CASSSKRLAGTDAQYF.

The CDR3 DNA follows: TGTGCCAGCAGCGAGGAGGGCTACTACAATGAGCAGTACTTC. Protein: CASSEEGYYNEQYF. The rearrangement joins TRBV7-9 to TRBJ2-1, with D tentatively TRBD2 (6 bases). The J call may be incorrect, as the DNA end agrees better with TRBJ2-7. Germline V lookup: CDR1 SEHNR, CDR2 FQNEAQ (reference sequence). The CDR3 is 14 residues long.

This sequence joins TRBV7-6 and TRBJ2-7; D might be TRBD1 (6 bases). The CDR3 runs to 14 residues. The V end was cut by 4 bases, the J end by 1 base, with 11 bases between. The V gene's germline CDR1 is SGHVS and CDR2 FNYEAQ. CDR3 nucleotide sequence: TGTGCCAGCAGCTCTCTCAGGGGATCCTACGAGCAGTACTTC. This gives the protein CASSSLRGSYEQYF.

This chain links TRBV24-1 with TRBJ2-3; D might be TRBD1 or TRBD2, each matching 5 bases. The CDR3 runs to 17 residues. Germline loops: CDR1 KGHDR, CDR2 SFDVKD. The V end lost 10 bases, the J end lost 4 bases, and 26 bases lay between the germline ends. DNA of the CDR3: TGTGCCACAACTCCCCGTCGCAGGGTTCGGGGCCCAGATACGCAGTATTTT. This translates into CATTPRRRVRGPDTQYF.

The CDR3, as DNA: TGTGCCAGCAGTTTAGAGGGGGGGGACGGCACTGAAGCTTTCTTT. Amino acid sequence: CASSLEGGDGTEAFF. V usage is TRBV12-3 or TRBV12-4 and J usage is TRBJ1-1; tentative D call: TRBD1 (6 bases). Between the trimmed V and J ends, which lost 1 base and 4 bases, there was a span of 13 bases. This CDR3 is 15 amino acids long.

The chain couples TRBV20-1 to TRBJ2-7; D is uncertain. The CDR3 sequence is 12 residues long. Germline CDR1 DFQATT, CDR2 SNEGSKA (reference sequence). Trimming left V 4 bases short and J 4 bases short, with 11 bases between. The CDR3 DNA is TGCAGTGCTAAGTACGGCCCTTACGAGCAGTACTTC. Residues: CSAKYGPYEQYF.

The CDR3 DNA is TGCAGTGCCCGGGGGTTTACGGGGGGAATCTACAATGAGCAGTTCTTC. Protein product: CSARGFTGGIYNEQFF. The rearrangement joins TRBV20-1 to TRBJ2-1; 7 nucleotides agree with TRBD2. Germline values: CDR1 DFQATT, CDR2 SNEGSKA (reference sequence). CDR3 length: 16 amino acids. Trimming at V came to 6 bases and at J to 3 bases, leaving 14 bases not matched to a gene.

V gene TRBV9 combines with J gene TRBJ2-3; TRBD2 matches at 7 bases. The V gene's germline CDR1 is SGDLS and CDR2 YYNGEE. V lost 7 bases, J lost 3 bases, and 11 bases stayed unmatched. This CDR3 is built from 15 residues. The CDR3 here is CASSPAGVRTDTQYF. In DNA form, the CDR3 reads TGTGCCAGCTCTCCCGCGGGAGTTCGGACAGATACGCAGTATTTT.

This clonotype was counted a few times. The junction departs from the called germline gene at one end, perhaps through a read error. V usage is TRBV5-6 and J usage is TRBJ2-3, with D possibly TRBD1 on 5 matching bases. Germline V gene sequence: CDR1 SGHDT, CDR2 YYEEEE. The CDR3 has 16 residues. The CDR3 spells CASSSFKSLPTGTQYF. DNA for the CDR3: TGTGCCAGCAGCTCCTTTAAGAGTCTGCCTACAGGTACGCAGTATTTT.

The chain combines TRBV27 with TRBJ2-7, with 9 bases matching TRBD2. The CDR3 runs to 18 residues. Germline V CDR1 and CDR2: MNHEY, SMNVEV (reference sequence). J was trimmed by 2 bases and V by 0 bases; bases with no gene match: 11. CDR3 region: CASSLSSFIASGTYEQYF. CDR3 DNA sequence: TGTGCCAGCAGTTTATCGTCTTTTATTGCTAGCGGGACCTACGAGCAGTACTTC.

The chain joins TRBV13 to TRBJ2-1; D gene unclear. The CDR3 has 12 amino acids. Per the germline V gene, CDR1 is PRHDT and CDR2 is FYEKMQ (reference sequence). Trimming removed 5 bases from V and 11 bases from J, with 13 bases in between. The CDR3 loop reads CASSVDLNKQFF. The CDR3 DNA is TGTGCCAGCAGCGTAGACCTAAATAAGCAGTTCTTC.

V is TRBV20-1 and J is TRBJ2-4; D is tentatively TRBD1 or TRBD2 (6 bases each). The DNA matches TRBJ2-5 better at its end, which makes the J call doubtful. CDR1 DFQATT and CDR2 SNEGSKA come from the germline V gene (reference sequence). This CDR3 comprises 13 residues. The CDR3 loop reads CSAELRGRETQYF. The DNA of the CDR3 is TGCAGTGCTGAGCTAAGGGGGAGGGAGACCCAGTACTTC.

The rearrangement uses TRBV30 and TRBJ2-1; tentatively, D is TRBD1 (7 bases). Trimming took off 6 bases at V and 4 bases at J, with 22 bases between the two ends. This CDR3 has 16 residues. Germline assignment: CDR1 GTSNPN and CDR2 SVGIG (reference sequence). CDR3 protein: CACSQGVSGPYNEQFF. CDR3 DNA: TGTGCCTGCTCCCAGGGGGTTAGCGGACCTTACAATGAGCAGTTCTTC.

Of note for this clonotype: Mismatch with germline at one junction end may stem from a read error. The chain combines TRBV6-6 with TRBJ2-3; 7 bases agree with TRBD2. Per the germline V gene, CDR1 is MNHNY and CDR2 is SVGAGI (reference sequence). CDR3 size: 15 residues. CDR3 region: CVSSYGLADTDTQYF. The DNA of the CDR3 is TGTGTCAGCAGTTACGGTCTAGCGGACACAGATACGCAGTATTTT.

There are a few counts of this clonotype. This chain connects TRBV10-3 to TRBJ1-2; 11 nucleotides align to TRBD1. The germline gives CDR1 ENHRY, CDR2 SYGVKD. This CDR3 region has 16 residues. The V and J ends lost 1 base and 3 bases, in that order; junction bases with no gene match: 4. The CDR3 region is CAISEFKGQGDYGYTF. The DNA for the CDR3 is TGTGCCATCAGTGAGTTTAAGGGACAGGGGGACTATGGCTACACCTTC.